Below are 22 T cell receptor beta chains sequenced from a single sample in a study of T cells in Graves' hyperthyroidism and ophthalmopathy. TCR beta CDR3 region amplification was performed from RNA transcripts. The HTBI primer set served for first-round RT-PCR of the TCR CDR3. Each CDR3 protein gets one entry after TCRdb re-called the multiplex PCR reads with MiXCR. This table holds 470,000 or so distinct CDR3 sequences, around 20% found once. The sample taken for sequencing was blood. Every receptor here comes from a man aged 18 to 30 with Graves' hyperthyroidism.

There are many counts of this clonotype. This chain uses TRBV12-3 or TRBV12-4 with TRBJ1-2; D gene unclear. V lost 3 bases and J 8 bases, leaving 19 bases between the germline ends. The CDR3 has 15 residues. As DNA, the CDR3 is TGTGCCAGCAGTTTTGGACCTGGGATATCTTGGGGCTACACCTTC. As protein: CASSFGPGISWGYTF.

This clonotype was observed at least ten times. This chain joins TRBV27 and TRBJ1-5, with 8 bases fitting TRBD1. This CDR3 spans 15 amino acids. V shed 6 bases, J shed 0 bases, and the junction held 4 bases outside the gene matches. Germline V gene lookup returns CDR1 MNHEY and CDR2 SMNVEV (reference sequence). The DNA of the CDR3 is TGTGCCAGCAGGACGGGACAGGATAGCAATCAGCCCCAGCATTTT. It is translated as CASRTGQDSNQPQHF.

This chain joins TRBV7-2 and TRBJ1-2; D unresolved. Trimming shortened V by 1 base and J by 8 bases, and 11 bases separated the two germline ends. The CDR3 runs 13 residues. The V gene's germline CDR1 is SGHTA and CDR2 FQGNSA. The DNA of the CDR3 is TGTGCCAGCAGCTTAGGCGGAGGGAGAGGCTACACCTTC. This encodes CASSLGGGRGYTF.

In its sample, this clonotype was seen many times. This chain joins TRBV6-1 and TRBJ1-1; 8 nucleotides align to TRBD1. V lost 6 bases, J lost 3 bases, and 3 bases stayed unmatched. The germline V gene encodes CDR1 MNHNS and CDR2 SASEGT. The CDR3 totals 13 residues. The CDR3 sequence: CASSKTGDTEAFF. The DNA of the CDR3 is TGTGCCAGCAGCAAGACAGGGGACACTGAAGCTTTCTTT.

This chain links TRBV6-1 with TRBJ1-2; no firm D call. The CDR3 is 15 amino acids. CDR1 is MNHNS and CDR2 is SASEGT in the germline V gene. V lost 0 bases, J lost 4 bases, and 12 bases lay in between. The CDR3 reads CASSEAPQSLYGYTF. CDR3 in DNA: TGTGCCAGCAGTGAAGCGCCACAGTCCCTCTATGGCTACACCTTC.

This clonotype has ten or more counts. The rearrangement links TRBV27 to TRBJ2-5; tentative D call: TRBD1 (6 bases). Per germline, CDR1 MNHEY and CDR2 SMNVEV (reference sequence). Trimming stripped 2 bases from V and 2 bases from J, with 12 bases between. The CDR3 consists of 15 residues. CDR3 bases: TGTGCCAGCAGTTTACTGACAGGCGATCAAGAGACCCAGTACTTC. It is translated as CASSLLTGDQETQYF.

The rearrangement joins TRBV19 to TRBJ2-2, with 10 bases fitting TRBD2. The CDR3 has 18 amino acids. Germline CDR1 reads LNHDA; CDR2 reads SQIVND (reference sequence). Trimming took 3 bases from V and 1 from J; bases not matched to a gene: 8. CDR3 in DNA: TGTGCCAGTAGTATGATTAGACTAGCGGGTAGGAACACCGGGGAGCTGTTTTTT. Protein product: CASSMIRLAGRNTGELFF.

This clonotype came up many times. CDR3 residues: CATNSYSNQPQHF. Here the CDR3 DNA reads TGTGCCACCAACAGCTATAGCAATCAGCCCCAGCATTTT. The V and J genes are TRBV19 and TRBJ1-5; D gene uncertain. The V end lost 10 bases, the J end lost 0 bases, and 10 bases lay between the germline ends. There are 13 residues in the CDR3. Germline lookup yields CDR1 LNHDA and CDR2 SQIVND (reference sequence).

There are many counts of this clonotype. The chain joins TRBV12-3 or TRBV12-4 to TRBJ1-3; 7 bases align to TRBD1. The V and J ends lost 4 bases and 1 base, in that order; junction bases with no gene match: 16. This CDR3 is built from 19 residues. This CDR3 is CASSSRGRGRKISGNTIYF. The CDR3 DNA follows: TGTGCCAGCAGTTCCCGGGGGAGGGGGCGGAAGATATCTGGAAACACCATATATTTT.

This clonotype came up many times. This chain connects TRBV30 to TRBJ1-1, with D possibly matching TRBD1 (5 bases). This CDR3 comprises 13 residues. In germline, CDR1 is GTSNPN, CDR2 SVGIG (reference sequence). The ends were cut back, 2 bases at V and 4 bases at J, with 11 bases in the middle. CDR3 residues: CAWSRGDGTEAFF. The CDR3 nucleotides are TGTGCCTGGAGTCGGGGGGACGGCACTGAAGCTTTCTTT.

At least ten counts were recorded for this clonotype. The gene calls are TRBV28 and TRBJ2-5; no clear D gene. Germline assignment: CDR1 MDHEN and CDR2 SYDVKM. V lost 2 bases and J lost 4, with 14 bases in between. The CDR3 runs 15 residues. The CDR3 DNA reads as TGTGCCAGCAGTTTAAGGAGAAAGGCTAGAGAGACCCAGTACTTC. Its protein is CASSLRRKARETQYF.

This clonotype was recorded many times. CDR3 in DNA: TGTGCCAGCAGCCATAGGCGAAGCGGGGGCTACGAGCAGTACTTC. Its protein product is CASSHRRSGGYEQYF. The chain employs TRBV27 and TRBJ2-7; 8 nucleotides agree with TRBD2. The CDR3 runs to 15 residues. Trimming at V came to 6 bases and at J to 3 bases, leaving 10 bases not matched to a gene. Germline CDR1 and CDR2: MNHEY and SMNVEV (reference sequence).

J is TRBJ1-2 and V is TRBV28; 9 bases fit TRBD1. In germline, CDR1 is MDHEN, CDR2 SYDVKM. Unmatched junction bases numbered 9, after V lost 5 bases and J lost 8 bases. The CDR3 has 14 amino acids. CDR3 nucleotide sequence: TGTGCCAGCAGTCCGGGGGGACAGGGAAGCGGCTACACCTTC. Translated, it gives CASSPGGQGSGYTF.

This clonotype was seen at least ten times. V is TRBV7-2 and J is TRBJ1-5; D is ambiguous. V was trimmed by 4 bases and J by 0 bases, leaving 7 bases between them. The CDR3 is 14 amino acids. CDR1 is SGHTA and CDR2 is FQGNSA in the germline V gene. The CDR3 DNA is TGTGCCAGCAGCTCCTTTAATAGCAATCAGCCCCAGCATTTT. Its protein product is CASSSFNSNQPQHF.

This clonotype appeared once. This rearrangement joins TRBV6-5 to TRBJ1-2; no clear D. From germline, CDR1 is MNHEY and CDR2 SVGAGI. V dropped 0 bases and J dropped 8 bases, with 16 bases sitting between them. This CDR3 is built from 15 residues. The CDR3: CASSYSTSLTIGYTF. CDR3 nucleotide sequence: TGTGCCAGCAGTTACTCGACGAGTCTAACTATAGGCTACACCTTC.

This clonotype was seen repeatedly, ten times or more. The rearrangement uses TRBV19 and TRBJ1-6; D remains ambiguous. CDR1 is LNHDA and CDR2 is SQIVND in the germline V gene (reference sequence). V gave up 4 bases and J gave up 11 bases, with 12 bases separating them. The length of the CDR3 is 13 residues. The CDR3 loop reads CASSTRLEPPLHF. DNA for the CDR3: TGTGCCAGTAGTACCCGTCTAGAGCCACCCCTCCACTTT.

Note on this clonotype: Possible read error: a much larger clone is one base away. Lacking the conserved final phenylalanine or tryptophan, this CDR3 likely reflects a read error. The chain uses TRBV11-2 and TRBJ2-7; 10 bases agree with TRBD2. The length of the CDR3 is 14 residues. V lost 1 base and J lost 7; bases outside the gene matches: 4. The germline V gene has CDR1 SGHAT and CDR2 FQNNGV. The DNA of the CDR3 is TGTGCCAGCAGCTTAGCAGCGGGGGGGGGTGAGCAGTACTTG. Its translation: CASSLAAGGGEQYL.

This clonotype was seen repeatedly, ten times or more. The chain combines TRBV15 with TRBJ1-1; D ambiguous. V lost 0 bases, J lost 5 bases, and 10 bases lay in between. The CDR3 totals 14 residues. Germline V gene lookup returns CDR1 LNHNV and CDR2 YYDKDF (reference sequence). CDR3 in amino acids: CATSREGLRTEAFF. The DNA for the CDR3 is TGTGCCACCAGCAGAGAGGGGTTACGGACTGAAGCTTTCTTT. The whole variable domain, filled in from reference TRBV15 and TRBJ1-1, reads DAMVIQNPRYQVTQFGKPVTLSCSQTLNHNVMYWYQQKSSQAPKLLFHYYDKDFNNEADTPDNFQSRRPNTSFCFLDIRSPGLGDTAMYLCATSREGLRTEAFFGQGTRLTVV.

This clonotype came up many times. DNA for the CDR3: TGTGCCAGCGGCCACCACCGGACAGGGCCATGGGAGACCCAGTACTTC. It yields the protein CASGHHRTGPWETQYF. The chain links TRBV6-5 to TRBJ2-5, with TRBD1 identical over 8 bases. The CDR3 has 16 residues. V shed 8 bases, J shed 5 bases, and the junction held 16 bases outside the gene matches. The germline V gene encodes CDR1 MNHEY and CDR2 SVGAGI.

This chain connects TRBV20-1 to TRBJ2-4; TRBD1 might be the D (6 bases). The CDR3 totals 13 residues. V was trimmed by 6 bases and J by 2 bases, leaving 11 bases between them. Germline values: CDR1 DFQATT, CDR2 SNEGSKA (reference sequence). CDR3 nucleotides: TGCAGTGCCACCGGGACAACCAAAAACATTCAGTACTTC. It is translated as CSATGTTKNIQYF.

This clonotype was found many times. This chain uses TRBV7-6 with TRBJ2-3, with D perhaps assigned TRBD1 or TRBD2 (5 bases each). Germline V lookup: CDR1 SGHVS, CDR2 FNYEAQ. The V end lost 2 bases, the J end lost 5 bases, and 11 bases lay between the germline ends. This CDR3 comprises 14 residues. The DNA for the CDR3 is TGTGCCAGCAGCTTACCGGGGCCCGGAGATACGCAGTATTTT. It translates to CASSLPGPGDTQYF.

The V gene is TRBV5-1, the J gene TRBJ1-5, with 7 bases fitting TRBD1. Per germline, CDR1 SGHRS and CDR2 YFSETQ. The CDR3 covers 19 residues. The junction had 15 bases not matched to a gene; V was cut back by 3 bases and J by 0 bases. The CDR3: CASSSRWTGGGHSNQPQHF. The CDR3, as DNA: TGCGCCAGCAGCTCTAGGTGGACAGGTGGGGGACATAGCAATCAGCCCCAGCATTTT.